This T cell receptor (beta chain) appears in the sequencing data of a study of molecular identifiers for immune sequencing clone quantification. Overall study results and limits: Whereas naive cells kept under 1% of molecules in clones above 20 RNA copies, such clones held over 98% in effectors. Spiked Jurkat TCR RNA equivalent to one cell was reportedly detectable in some 960,000 naive cells.

In TCRdb, the PCR reads were re-called with MiXCR into one record per CDR3 protein. The repertoire holds about 640,000 distinct CDR3 sequences, with 15% to 20% as singletons. V was pared by 8 bases and J by 5 bases, with 18 bases between. The length of the CDR3 is 15 residues. With regard to this clonotype: Its matching antigen is unknown.

Libraries from naive CD8 cells were generated from 20,000 to 1,000,000 sorted cells (with 10%, 30% or 50% RNA). Sorting recovered naive CD8 T cells on a CD8+CD4-CCR7+CD45RA+ profile. The chain has TRBV12-3 or TRBV12-4 and TRBJ1-4; TRBD1 is a possible D gene (6 bases). The clonotype comes from a human donor in good health. Some libraries in this study had Jurkat cell RNA spiked in. Sequencing was done on a sample of naive CD8+ T cells from blood, with Jurkat cell RNA spiked in. Documented subset: FACS-sorted CD8+CD4-CCR7+CD45RA+ naive T cells. CDR3: CASAPTWGPNEKLFF. Here the CDR3 DNA reads TGTGCCAGCGCCCCGACGTGGGGGCCCAATGAAAAACTGTTTTTT.